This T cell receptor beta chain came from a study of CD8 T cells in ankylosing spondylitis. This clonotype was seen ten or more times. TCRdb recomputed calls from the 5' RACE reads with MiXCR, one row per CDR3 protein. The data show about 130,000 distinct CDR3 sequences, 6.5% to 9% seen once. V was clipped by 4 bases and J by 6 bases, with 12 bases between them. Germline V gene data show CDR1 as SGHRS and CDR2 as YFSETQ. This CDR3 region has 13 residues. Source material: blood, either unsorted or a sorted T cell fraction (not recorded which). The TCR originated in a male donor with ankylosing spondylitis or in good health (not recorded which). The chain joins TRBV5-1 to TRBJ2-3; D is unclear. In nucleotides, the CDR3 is TGCGCCAGCAGCCGATCACACCGGGATACGCAGTATTTT. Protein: CASSRSHRDTQYF.